The 4 T cell receptor beta chains below come from one sample, sequenced in a study of Ad26.COV2.S vaccination and SARS-CoV-2 variants. Method: immunoSEQ multiplex PCR; TCRdb's copy keeps in-frame clones and lacks some. The data hold around 350,000 clones, with 92% observed a single time. Sequenced here: peripheral blood, sampled after recovery from COVID-19. Source of these receptors: a human donor who had recovered from COVID-19.

The chain is built from TRBV6-6 and TRBJ1-2; D remains unclear. Germline V gene lookup returns CDR1 MNHNY and CDR2 SVGAGI (reference sequence). The CDR3 sequence is 11 residues long. V lost 5 bases to trimming and J lost 4 bases, with 5 bases between them. CDR3 nucleotide sequence: TGTGCCAGCAGTCCGTTCTATGGCTACACCTTC. This codes for CASSPFYGYTF.

The rearrangement joins TRBV3-1 (or the pseudogene TRBV3-2) to TRBJ1-1; no firm D call. The germline gives CDR1 LGHDT, CDR2 YNNKEL (reference sequence). The CDR3 consists of 14 residues. The germline V and J ends were trimmed by 0 bases and 8 bases, with 13 bases remaining between them. CDR3 protein: CASSQDWSGKEAFF. In nucleotides, the CDR3 is TGTGCCAGCAGCCAAGATTGGTCGGGAAAGGAAGCTTTCTTT.

J is TRBJ2-1 and V is TRBV18; the D is unclear. The CDR3 consists of 12 residues. In germline, CDR1 is KGHSH, CDR2 LQKENI. V shed 8 bases and J shed 9 bases, with 14 bases lying between them. This CDR3 reads CASNPGDAEQFF. Here the CDR3 DNA reads TGTGCCAGCAACCCCGGAGACGCTGAGCAGTTCTTC.

V is TRBV9 and J is TRBJ2-1; possibly TRBD2 for D (7 bases). V lost 3 bases and J lost 7, with 20 bases in between. CDR3 size: 16 residues. Germline loops: CDR1 SGDLS, CDR2 YYNGEE. The CDR3 here is CASSDSRGAGTNEQFF. CDR3 nucleotides: TGTGCCAGCAGCGACTCTCGGGGGGCGGGTACTAATGAGCAGTTCTTC.